This T cell receptor beta chain is drawn from a study of patients and donors after allogeneic stem cell transplantation. CDR3 size: 14 residues. V lost 1 base, J lost 9 bases, and 15 bases lay in between. CDR1 is MNHNS and CDR2 is SASEGT in the germline V gene. One entry per CDR3 protein results from TCRdb running MiXCR on the RT-PCR reads. Seen here are approximately 61,000 distinct CDR3 sequences, about an eighth observed once, and the top ten hold around a third. The table lists this clonotype with many counts. Sequenced: blood, either unsorted or a sorted T cell fraction (not recorded which). V is TRBV6-1 and J is TRBJ1-1, with a tentative D call TRBD1 (6 bases). The source is a human donor who was either an allogeneic HSCT recipient or a stem cell or donor lymphocyte infusion donor (not recorded which). It is not recorded whose cells these are; they may come from a transplant donor. CDR3 bases: TGTGCCAGCAGTGAAGAACCGGGACACCTTAAAGCTTTCTTT. This sequence encodes CASSEEPGHLKAFF.